This T cell receptor (beta chain) is from a study of shared clonotypes between healthy human individuals. Germline loops: CDR1 LNHDA, CDR2 SQIVND (reference sequence). The ends were cut back, 9 bases at V and 11 bases at J, with 20 bases in the middle. The CDR3 has 13 residues. In its sample, this clone was seen a few times. Measured with immunoSEQ multiplex PCR; TCRdb has only the in-frame clones, and not every one. The sample shows about 1.4 million clones, about 96% of them seen only once. The TCR sequence derives from a man aged 25-40 years in good health. The chain carries TRBV19 and TRBJ1-5, with a tentative D call TRBD1 (6 bases). Sample: naive CD4+ T cells sorted from blood. The subset: CD45RA+ positively selected. In DNA form, the CDR3 reads TGTGCCAGCCACAGGGACTTCTCTCAAGCCCAGCATTTT. It is translated as CASHRDFSQAQHF.